What follows describes a single TCR beta chain. This clonotype occurred a few times. The antigen it recognizes is unknown. No base-level quality is on record; no much larger clone is a single base apart. This sample stems from a study of T cells after yellow fever vaccination (dated by TCRdb to about 2019). For context, the study as a whole: The SMART-Seq v4 Ultra Low Input RNA kit was used to prepare libraries from fractions with low cell numbers. Blood was collected at multiple timepoints before and after primary and secondary immunization, and bulk PBMC replicates and cell subsets were isolated. To track T-cell clones before and after primary and booster YFV17D yellow fever vaccination, bulk TCR alpha and beta repertoires were sequenced longitudinally. Two healthy male donors made up the cohort, one aged 18 to 29 years and the other aged 30 to 40 years. On the study overall, not on this receptor specifically: The secondary T-cell response was weaker than the primary response but faster, peaking on day 5 instead of day 15. After the booster, most clones that had expanded after primary vaccination were detected again (over 95% of CD4 and around nine tenths of CD8), suggesting broad maintenance of memory. Because only two donors were included in the study, the extent to which the findings can be generalized is limited. A small fraction of clonotypes appeared in both the CD4 and CD8 compartments, likely as a result of convergent recombination. Computational filtering was required because FACS-sorted repertoires could contain abundant contaminating clonotypes from the bulk population.

The CDR3 covers 14 residues, taking in both the cysteine and the phenylalanine. Only CDR3 DNA remains: 42 bases, in frame from the first base. CDR1 MGHRA and CDR2 YSYEKL were looked up in the germline V gene. Unmatched junction bases come to 7, with V trimmed by 4 bases and J by 7 bases. This sample was sequenced with an Illumina NovaSeq 6000. TCR cDNA was synthesized by 5'RACE template switching, through which a universal primer site and unique molecular identifiers were introduced. cDNA synthesis was primed from both the TCR alpha and TCR beta constant segments. Library amplification involved two PCR steps, and the second step added sample barcodes and sequencing adapters. Libraries were sequenced on Illumina HiSeq 2500 (2x100 bp) or NovaSeq (2x150 bp). The authors' pipeline ran thus. MIGEC was used to demultiplex reads and collapse the reads into UMI consensus sequences, and MiXCR was used for V(D)J alignment. Vaccine-responding clonotypes were defined with edgeR using replicate PBMC samples, requiring FDR below 0.01 and a log2 fold change above 5 up to day 15. Each bulk clonotype received a CD4 or CD8 identity based on whether the sequenced CD4 or CD8 repertoire contained that clonotype at higher abundance. TCRdb trimmed the raw reads at Q25, called clones with MiXCR and kept productive beta chains. CDR3 protein sequences are deduplicated, and each keeps its most common genes and DNA. It is TCRdb's table, rather than the study itself, that gives the V and J calls and clone size. Across this sample there are some 200,000 distinct CDR3 sequences, with approximately 11% seen only once. The ten biggest clones cover 30% to 45% of the sample.

In the paper's terms, the treatment or condition label means: live attenuated yellow fever vaccine strain. PBMCs were isolated from peripheral blood using a standard Ficoll-Paque protocol. CD4 and CD8 T-cell fractions were isolated with Dynabeads CD4 and CD8 positive selection kits. TriZol was used to extract RNA from bulk PBMCs, from CD4 and CD8 fractions, and from dextramer-positive and dextramer-negative fractions. The sample consisted of CD8+ T cells sorted from PBMCs, taken 15 days after the yellow fever booster vaccination. This TCR derives from a man aged 18 to 30 who received the YFV17D yellow fever vaccine. The chain uses TRBV4-1 and TRBJ2-1; TRBD1 lines up with 7 middle nucleotides. The DNA reads as follows: TGCGCCAGCAGCCGCCGGGACAGTTATAATGAGCAGTTCTTC. This encodes CASSRRDSYNEQFF.